Below are 23 T cell receptor beta chains sequenced from a single sample in a study of Ad26.COV2.S vaccination and SARS-CoV-2 variants. Treatment reported: 19 received Ad26.COV2.S at low or high dose, single or two shots; about 5 received placebo; per-sample allocation not given. Specimen acquisition occurred on day 63 following the initial vaccine or placebo injection. Generated by immunoSEQ multiplex PCR, the TCRdb table keeps only in-frame clones and is missing some. The sample yields a few hundred thousand clones, 70% to 90% seen once. The material sequenced was peripheral blood, taken in a trial of Ad26.COV2.S vaccine versus placebo. These receptors were collected from a person between 18 and 65 years old who received the Ad26.COV2.S COVID-19 vaccine or a placebo.

The rearrangement joins TRBV5-4 to TRBJ2-3, with TRBD2 as a possible D gene (6 bases). The germline V gene encodes CDR1 SGHNT and CDR2 YYREEE (reference sequence). V shed 6 bases and J shed 8 bases, with 16 bases lying between them. The CDR3 totals 13 residues. CDR3 sequence: CASTSEGLSTQYF. DNA of the CDR3: TGTGCCAGCACCTCGGAGGGTCTGAGTACGCAGTATTTT.

The chain recombines TRBV6-2 or TRBV6-3 with TRBJ1-2; D not resolved. Trimming removed 2 bases from V and 2 bases from J, with 6 bases in between. Germline assignment: CDR1 MNHEY and CDR2 SVGEGT. This CDR3 spans 13 amino acids. Here the CDR3 reads CASSYQDNYGYTF. The CDR3 region has the DNA TGTGCCAGCAGTTACCAGGACAACTATGGCTACACCTTC.

The chain combines TRBV20-1 with TRBJ1-5; D call uncertain. The CDR3 sequence is 11 residues long. CDR1 and CDR2 (germline): DFQATT, SNEGSKA (reference sequence). V lost 1 base and J lost 7, with 5 bases in between. CDR3 residues: CSARGSQPQHF. Here the CDR3 DNA reads TGCAGTGCTAGAGGGTCCCAGCCCCAGCATTTT.

V is TRBV5-8 and J is TRBJ2-5; D is ambiguous. Germline loops: CDR1 SGHTS, CDR2 YDEGEE. The germline V and J ends were trimmed by 2 bases and 6 bases, with 11 bases remaining between them. This CDR3 region has 13 residues. As DNA, the CDR3 is TGTGCCAGCAGCTTCGAGAGTTGGAAGACCCAGTACTTC. Its translation is CASSFESWKTQYF.

This chain uses TRBV7-2 with TRBJ2-3; D is unclear. V lost 1 base to trimming and J lost 6 bases, with 11 bases between them. Per the germline V gene, CDR1 is SGHTA and CDR2 is FQGNSA. The CDR3 totals 14 residues. This CDR3 is CASSLEPARDTQYF. CDR3 in DNA: TGTGCCAGCAGCTTAGAACCAGCGAGGGATACGCAGTATTTT.

V is TRBV19 and J is TRBJ2-7, with TRBD2 matching 8 bases. The germline gives CDR1 LNHDA, CDR2 SQIVND (reference sequence). The junction had 12 bases not matched to a gene; V was cut back by 4 bases and J by 7 bases. The CDR3 is 15 residues long. CDR3 protein: CASSTGRVPLGEQYF. The CDR3 nucleotides are TGTGCCAGTAGTACCGGGAGGGTTCCCCTTGGTGAGCAGTACTTC.

The chain has TRBV19 and TRBJ2-1, with D uncertain. Germline values: CDR1 LNHDA, CDR2 SQIVND (reference sequence). The CDR3 sequence is 10 residues long. V lost 8 bases and J lost 7, with 6 bases in between. CDR3 coding DNA: TGTGCCAGTGGGTATAATGAGCAGTTCTTC. It codes for CASGYNEQFF.

The chain carries TRBV19 and TRBJ1-5; TRBD1 agrees at 11 bases. The CDR3 extends over 15 amino acids. CDR1 LNHDA and CDR2 SQIVND come from the germline V gene (reference sequence). Trimming took 7 bases from V and 6 from J; bases not matched to a gene: 8. This CDR3 reads CASTGTGGLSQPQHF. The DNA for the CDR3 is TGTGCCAGTACTGGGACAGGGGGTTTGAGTCAGCCCCAGCATTTT. Using reference TRBV19 and TRBJ1-5 for the parts outside the CDR3, the full variable domain is DGGITQSPKYLFRKEGQNVTLSCEQNLNHDAMYWYRQDPGQGLRLIYYSQIVNDFQKGDIAEGYSVSREKKESFPLTVTSAQKNPTAFYLCASTGTGGLSQPQHFGDGTRLSIL.

The CDR3, as DNA: TGTGCCAGCAGTCGGGACAGGCCGACCAATCAGCCCCAGCATTTT. Translated, it gives CASSRDRPTNQPQHF. This sequence joins TRBV6-6 and TRBJ1-5, with TRBD1 matching over 8 bases. V was clipped by 5 bases and J by 3 bases; unmatched bases: 6. Looked up from germline, CDR1 is MNHNY and CDR2 is SVGAGI (reference sequence). This CDR3 comprises 15 residues.

The chain has TRBV6-5 and TRBJ1-2; 9 nucleotides line up with TRBD1. V was clipped by 7 bases and J by 7 bases; unmatched bases: 4. Germline V gives CDR1 MNHEY, CDR2 SVGAGI. The CDR3 has 12 amino acids. The CDR3 nucleotides read TGTGCCAGCACCACGGACAGGGGTGGCTACACCTTC. The encoded protein is CASTTDRGGYTF.

The gene calls are TRBV30 and TRBJ1-1, with D possibly being TRBD1 (5 bases). The germline gives CDR1 GTSNPN, CDR2 SVGIG (reference sequence). There are 15 residues in the CDR3. With 0 bases removed from V and 4 bases from J, the gap between germline ends came to 15 bases. The CDR3 sequence: CAWSVLRIGATEAFF. CDR3 coding DNA: TGTGCCTGGAGTGTACTGCGGATTGGGGCCACTGAAGCTTTCTTT.

The V call is TRBV9, the J call TRBJ2-5; a weak D match, TRBD1 (5 bases). The germline gives CDR1 SGDLS, CDR2 YYNGEE. This CDR3 has 15 residues. With 3 bases removed from V and 5 bases from J, the gap between germline ends came to 17 bases. CDR3: CASSADTTTGETQYF. The CDR3 DNA reads TGTGCCAGCAGCGCGGACACTACGACCGGGGAGACCCAGTACTTC.

The chain recombines TRBV7-8 with TRBJ2-3; maybe TRBD1 (6 bases). The CDR3 consists of 13 residues. Germline lookup yields CDR1 SGHVS and CDR2 FQNEAQ. With 5 bases removed from V and 5 bases from J, the gap between germline ends came to 11 bases. CDR3 sequence: CASSLNREDTQYF. CDR3 nucleotides: TGTGCCAGCAGCCTAAACAGGGAAGATACGCAGTATTTT.

V and J are TRBV28 and TRBJ2-4; TRBD2 might be the D (5 bases). V lost 9 bases and J 0 bases, leaving 18 bases between the germline ends. Germline CDR1 and CDR2: MDHEN and SYDVKM. There are 16 residues in the CDR3. The CDR3, as DNA: TGTGCCAGTCCCGAGTTGCGGGTTCTAGCCAAAAACATTCAGTACTTC. Its protein is CASPELRVLAKNIQYF.

This clone was seen just once. V is TRBV5-1 and J is TRBJ2-3; a possible D gene is TRBD2 (6 bases). Germline V gene sequence: CDR1 SGHRS, CDR2 YFSETQ. CDR3 size: 17 residues. Between the trimmed V and J ends, which lost 3 bases and 5 bases, there was a span of 22 bases. As DNA, the CDR3 is TGCGCCAGCAGCTGGGGAGGTGGCCTAGCGAGTGGAGATACGCAGTATTTT. This encodes CASSWGGGLASGDTQYF.

This clone was observed once. The J gene is TRBJ1-2, the V gene TRBV6-5; D not resolved. This CDR3 is built from 13 residues. Trimming stripped 8 bases from V and 8 bases from J, with 18 bases between. The V gene's germline CDR1 is MNHEY and CDR2 SVGAGI. The CDR3 loop reads CASAARGSGGYTF. The CDR3 DNA is TGTGCCAGCGCGGCACGAGGGTCAGGAGGCTACACCTTC.

This CDR3 reads CAWSRDYPTDTQYF. The DNA for the CDR3 is TGTGCCTGGAGCCGGGACTACCCTACAGATACGCAGTATTTT. The chain has TRBV30 and TRBJ2-3; 7 bases match TRBD2. Germline V gives CDR1 GTSNPN, CDR2 SVGIG (reference sequence). The CDR3 totals 14 residues. Unmatched junction bases numbered 6, after V lost 3 bases and J lost 3 bases.

V is TRBV25-1 and J is TRBJ1-4; D unresolved. V lost 5 bases, J lost 0 bases, and 16 bases lay in between. CDR3 length: 17 amino acids. The germline V gene encodes CDR1 MGHDK and CDR2 SYGVNS. The CDR3 DNA sequence: TGTGCCAGCAGTACCTACCGAACTGCTCCAACTAATGAAAAACTGTTTTTT. Its protein product is CASSTYRTAPTNEKLFF.

This clone was counted a few times. The chain has TRBV10-3 and TRBJ1-1; no clear D gene. Trimming left V 7 bases short and J 3 bases short, with 12 bases between. The germline gives CDR1 ENHRY, CDR2 SYGVKD. This CDR3 region has 13 residues. In nucleotides, the CDR3 is TGTGCCATCAACCCGGAGGTTGACACTGAAGCTTTCTTT. This codes for CAINPEVDTEAFF.

This chain uses TRBV9 with TRBJ2-2; D is uncertain. Germline V lookup: CDR1 SGDLS, CDR2 YYNGEE. The CDR3 contains 14 residues. The V end was cut by 0 bases, the J end by 3 bases, with 6 bases between. CDR3 region: CASSVGQDTGELFF. CDR3 bases: TGTGCCAGCAGCGTAGGTCAGGACACCGGGGAGCTGTTTTTT.

The chain links TRBV11-3 to TRBJ2-4; TRBD2 matches 11 bases. J gave up 7 bases and V 4 bases, and 12 bases lay outside the gene matches. CDR1 is SGHNT and CDR2 is YENEEA in the germline V gene. There are 17 residues in the CDR3. DNA for the CDR3: TGTGCCAGCAGCTCCAAAGGGGGTAGCGGGAGGGGTAACATTCAGTACTTC. Translated, it gives CASSSKGGSGRGNIQYF.

This chain uses TRBV6-5 with TRBJ1-6; no definite D call. Trimming pared 9 bases from V and 7 bases from J, leaving 13 bases between. The CDR3 totals 13 residues. CDR1 and CDR2 (germline): MNHEY, SVGAGI. The CDR3 spells CARVTGTNSPLHF. The CDR3 DNA follows: TGTGCCAGAGTAACGGGCACCAATTCACCCCTCCACTTT.

The rearrangement links TRBV7-9 to TRBJ1-1, with D possibly matching TRBD1 (6 bases). CDR3 length: 15 residues. Germline V gives CDR1 SEHNR, CDR2 FQNEAQ (reference sequence). V shed 3 bases and J shed 3 bases, with 14 bases lying between them. The CDR3, as DNA: TGTGCCAGCAGCTTGTTTGGGGGCGCGGACACTGAAGCTTTCTTT. Amino acids: CASSLFGGADTEAFF.